These 23 T cell receptor beta chains originate from one sample sequenced in a study of CXCR3-negative and CXCR3-positive naive CD8 T cells. The antigens of these receptors remain unknown. The TRB libraries of cDNA were built by UMI-labeled 5' RACE. TCRdb reprocessed the 5' RACE reads, keeping one entry per CDR3 protein, no DNA. The sample totals about 150,000 distinct CDR3 sequences. General study results and limits: CXCR3-expressing naive cells carried TRB CDR3s more hydrophobic than those of CXCR3-negative naive cells.

The sequencing sample was made of naive CXCR3+ CD8+ T cells from blood. Described subset: CD45RO-CCR7+CD27+CD95- naive CD8+ T cells expressing CXCR3 (TNR3+). The receptors originated from a human donor in good health. Some clones in this sample may be carry-over from other donors' samples.

V is TRBV4-3 and J is TRBJ1-2; TCRdb indicates TRBD1, and absent DNA this call remains unverified. CDR1 is LGHNA and CDR2 is YSLEER in the germline V gene. This CDR3 is 15 amino acids long. The CDR3 protein is CASSQARGTTYGYTF.

V is TRBV29-1 and J is TRBJ2-1; with no DNA, the TCRdb D assignment of TRBD2 cannot be verified. The CDR3 has 12 amino acids. In germline, CDR1 is SQVTM, CDR2 ANQGSEA. Here the CDR3 reads CAAGRSYNEQFF.

The CDR3 here is CASSLRQPYSNQPQHF. The chain links TRBV28 to TRBJ1-5; the TCRdb D gene call, TRBD1, has no DNA to confirm it. The CDR3 runs 16 residues. The germline V gene has CDR1 MDHEN and CDR2 SYDVKM.

The chain joins TRBV29-1 to TRBJ2-7. This CDR3 contains 15 residues. Germline V gives CDR1 SQVTM, CDR2 ANQGSEA. This CDR3 reads CSVEVLDRSSYEQYF.

This chain joins TRBV6-1 and TRBJ2-7; no DNA is available, so the TRBD2 call from TCRdb remains unchecked. CDR1 and CDR2 from the germline V gene are MNHNS and SASEGT. The CDR3 extends over 17 amino acids. The CDR3 spells CASSQDGLAGGSYEQYF.

The chain recombines TRBV27 with TRBJ2-3. The germline CDR1 and CDR2 sequences are MNHEY and SMNVEV (reference sequence). This CDR3 is 13 amino acids long. The CDR3 here is CASSSLGTDTQYF.

CDR3 in amino acids: CASSLEEREGDQYF. This sequence joins TRBV5-1 and TRBJ2-7; no DNA is available, so the TRBD2 call from TCRdb remains unchecked. The CDR3 runs to 14 residues. Germline V gene lookup returns CDR1 SGHRS and CDR2 YFSETQ.

The rearrangement joins TRBV28 to TRBJ2-5; the D gene TCRdb calls, TRBD2, cannot be checked with no DNA. From germline, CDR1 is MDHEN and CDR2 SYDVKM. The CDR3 has 14 amino acids. CDR3 amino acids: CASSPSGLHETQYF.

The chain couples TRBV20-1 to TRBJ2-3; TCRdb's assignment of TRBD1 cannot be checked, as there is no DNA. From germline, CDR1 is DFQATT and CDR2 SNEGSKA (reference sequence). This CDR3 contains 14 residues. Here the CDR3 reads CSARDGQGVSTQYF.

This chain links TRBV12-3 or TRBV12-4 with TRBJ1-5. The CDR3 is made up of 16 amino acids. The CDR3 sequence is CASSLPTADRNQPQHF.

The gene calls are TRBV12-3 or TRBV12-4 and TRBJ2-1; checking the TCRdb D call of TRBD2 is not possible without DNA. This CDR3 comprises 15 residues. CDR3 in amino acids: CASSHSGSSYNEQFF.

The chain has TRBV29-1 and TRBJ2-5. Per germline, CDR1 SQVTM and CDR2 ANQGSEA. The CDR3 totals 13 residues. The CDR3 loop is CSVEDVDGETQYF.

V is TRBV12-3 or TRBV12-4 and J is TRBJ2-7; TCRdb designates TRBD2, a call that cannot be tested without DNA. This CDR3 spans 18 amino acids. The CDR3: CASSLRWASGGPMGEQYF.

The rearrangement joins TRBV6-5 to TRBJ2-7; TCRdb's D call, TRBD1, is unchecked because there is no DNA. The germline V gene has CDR1 MNHEY and CDR2 SVGAGI. CDR3 length: 17 amino acids. CDR3 protein: CASGYDGFPGSSYEQYF.

CDR3 in amino acids: CASSLVVTGDGELFF. This chain connects TRBV28 to TRBJ2-2. The CDR3 loop spans 15 amino acids. Germline V gives CDR1 MDHEN, CDR2 SYDVKM.

V and J are TRBV5-6 and TRBJ2-7; TCRdb names TRBD1, which stays unverified in the absence of DNA. This CDR3 contains 16 residues. Germline V gives CDR1 SGHDT, CDR2 YYEEEE. The CDR3 is CASSYAAGQSTYEQYF. Full variable domain (missing parts from reference TRBV5-6 and TRBJ2-7): DAGVTQSPTHLIKTRGQQVTLRCSPKSGHDTVSWYQQALGQGPQFIFQYYEEEERQRGNFPDRFSGHQFPNYSSELNVNALLLGDSALYLCASSYAAGQSTYEQYFGPGTRLTVT.

J is TRBJ1-1 and V is TRBV28; checking the TCRdb D call of TRBD1 is not possible without DNA. Germline-derived CDR1 and CDR2 are MDHEN and SYDVKM. The CDR3 consists of 13 residues. CDR3 sequence reads: CASSLTGFAEAFF.

This chain's CDR3 is CASRQGLARDNEQFF. The rearrangement links TRBV27 to TRBJ2-1; TCRdb outputs TRBD2, but without DNA this stays unchecked. The CDR3 totals 15 residues. Germline V lookup: CDR1 MNHEY, CDR2 SMNVEV (reference sequence).

The chain uses TRBV13 and TRBJ1-1; TCRdb names TRBD1, which stays unverified in the absence of DNA. The CDR3 covers 12 residues. Per the germline V gene, CDR1 is PRHDT and CDR2 is FYEKMQ (reference sequence). CDR3: CASSLGDREAFF. The full variable domain, completed using reference TRBV13 and TRBJ1-1, is AAGVIQSPRHLIKEKRETATLKCYPIPRHDTVYWYQQGPGQDPQFLISFYEKMQSDKGSIPDRFSAQQFSDYHSELNMSSLELGDSALYFCASSLGDREAFFGQGTRLTVV.

The chain is built from TRBV29-1 and TRBJ2-7; TCRdb outputs TRBD1, but without DNA this stays unchecked. Per germline, CDR1 SQVTM and CDR2 ANQGSEA. CDR3 length: 14 residues. CDR3 in amino acids: CSVRAGTGEIEQYF.

The V gene is TRBV18, the J gene TRBJ2-5. Per germline, CDR1 KGHSH and CDR2 LQKENI. This CDR3 contains 14 residues. CDR3 in amino acids: CASSPPAVQETQYF.

The chain combines TRBV11-2 with TRBJ2-7. The CDR3 has 15 residues. Looked up from germline, CDR1 is SGHAT and CDR2 is FQNNGV. The CDR3 loop reads CASSSNRQSSYEQYF.

The chain has TRBV7-9 and TRBJ2-5; TCRdb proposes TRBD2, but this gene call is untestable without DNA. The CDR3 length is 15 residues. Germline loops: CDR1 SEHNR, CDR2 FQNEAQ (reference sequence). CDR3 loop: CASSLEREQQETQYF.